The sequence of this TCR beta chain was determined in a study of cytomegalovirus exposure and HLA in healthy donors. Study details: The Caucasian-associated ancestry cluster contained about 80% of the approximately 390 genotyped donors. Findings and caveats of the study: Most TCR sequences were uncommon, yet certain public TCRs appeared in many donors.

Trimming took 5 bases from V and 6 from J; bases not matched to a gene: 9. Germline values: CDR1 SNHLY, CDR2 FYNNEI. This CDR3 contains 14 residues. Notes on this clone: Its antigen is not identified.

Both 60 Vbeta primers and 13 Jbeta primers went into the PCR. Sequenced by immunoSEQ multiplex PCR; TCRdb stores in-frame clones only, minus some. The sample carries about 220,000 clones, approximately 70% recorded once. The chain is built from TRBV2 and TRBJ2-7; TRBD1 agrees at 8 bases. The clonotype originates from a woman aged 25 to 39 in good health and CMV-seronegative. Sample: PBMCs. For the CDR3, the DNA is TGTGCCAGCAGTCCTTACAGGGGGGTCGGCGAGCAGTACTTC. Translating it yields CASSPYRGVGEQYF.